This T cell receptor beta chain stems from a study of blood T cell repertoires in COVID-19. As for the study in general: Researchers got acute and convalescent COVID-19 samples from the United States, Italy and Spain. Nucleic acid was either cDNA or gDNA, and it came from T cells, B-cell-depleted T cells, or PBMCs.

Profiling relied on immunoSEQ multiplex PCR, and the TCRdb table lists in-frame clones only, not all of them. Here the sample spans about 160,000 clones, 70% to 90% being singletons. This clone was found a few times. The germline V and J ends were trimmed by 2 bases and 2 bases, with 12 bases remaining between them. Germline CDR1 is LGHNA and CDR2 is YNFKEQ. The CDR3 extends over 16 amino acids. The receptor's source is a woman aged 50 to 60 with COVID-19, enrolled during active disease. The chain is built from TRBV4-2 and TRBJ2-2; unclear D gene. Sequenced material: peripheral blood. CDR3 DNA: TGTGCCAGCAGCCAATCCGGTAACTATAACACCGGGGAGCTGTTTTTT. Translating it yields CASSQSGNYNTGELFF.